The sequence of this T cell receptor (beta chain) was determined in a study of shared clonotypes between healthy human individuals. The CDR3 covers 12 residues. V lost 3 bases and J lost 5, with 7 bases in between. The V gene's germline CDR1 is KGHSY and CDR2 FQNENV. Study observations and caveats: The study's rarefaction showed incomplete sorted-subset sequencing despite large depth. Clonotype sharing across a handful of donors was observed for around 4.5% of naive CD4 clonotypes.

Turning to this clone: Its cognate antigen is unknown.

The repertoire was sequenced with immunoSEQ multiplex PCR; TCRdb's copy has only in-frame clones and lacks some. The sample includes 1.4 million or so clones, around 98.5% of them seen just once. The clonotype was recovered from a man younger than 40 in good health. The rearrangement joins TRBV16 to TRBJ1-1; D is unclear. The sequenced sample consisted of naive CD4+ T cells sorted from blood. Subset indicated: CD45RA+ positively selected. Here the CDR3 reads CASSHGGTEAFF. Written as DNA, the CDR3 is TGTGCCAGCAGCCATGGAGGGACTGAAGCTTTCTTT.